This is a list of T cell receptor beta chains from one sample in a study of OX40 agonist ivuxolimab in advanced cancers. Produced via immunoSEQ multiplex PCR; TCRdb's table is partial and in-frame only. The sample has roughly 100,000 clones; less than 95% are singletons. Sequencing was performed on CD4+ or CD8+ T cells sorted from blood, taken in a trial of the OX40 agonist ivuxolimab. These receptors were obtained from an adult with an advanced solid tumor such as melanoma, head and neck, liver or kidney cancer. CDR3s include the opening cysteine and the closing phenylalanine or tryptophan. The D gene is left open where the match is weak. Some rows have no size entry. The others give once, few or many, or a class for an expanded clone.

D	size	V	J	DNA	CDR3
.	.	TRBV6-4	TRBJ1-1	TGTGCCAGCAAGTTGGATTGGGGGTTGAACACTGAAGCTTTCTTT	CASKLDWGLNTEAFF
.	.	TRBV19	TRBJ2-7	TGTGCCAGTAGTACGGCAGGGAACACCTACGAGCAGTACTTC	CASSTAGNTYEQYF
.	few	TRBV12-5	TRBJ2-3	TGTGCTAGTGGTTTGGTACTAACGGATACGCAGTATTTT	CASGLVLTDTQYF
.	.	TRBV7-2	TRBJ1-1	TGTGCCAGCAGCTCGATGGGCAGGGCGACTGAAGCTTTCTTT	CASSSMGRATEAFF
TRBD1	.	TRBV5-1	TRBJ2-1	TGCGCCAGCAGCCTCGGACAGGGGGGGATGGATGAGCAGTTCTTC	CASSLGQGGMDEQFF
TRBD2	.	TRBV7-2	TRBJ2-7	TGTGCCAGCAGCTTGGGAGGTACTAGCGGGAGGGCCTCATACGAGCAGTACTTC	CASSLGGTSGRASYEQYF
.	.	TRBV28	TRBJ2-1	TGTGCCCCCATGTCGCGGGATGCCTCCTACAATGAGCAGTTCTTC	CAPMSRDASYNEQFF
.	.	TRBV19	TRBJ1-1	TGTGCCAGTAGTATACGACAACACACTGAAGCTTTCTTT	CASSIRQHTEAFF
.	.	TRBV9	TRBJ2-7	TGTGCCAGCAGCGCCGACAGATTCTCCTACGAGCAGTACTTC	CASSADRFSYEQYF
TRBD1	.	TRBV11-3	TRBJ2-3	TGTGCCAGCAGCTCGAGACAGGGGGCTGCAGATACGCAGTATTTT	CASSSRQGAADTQYF
.	.	TRBV15	TRBJ1-4	TGTGCCACCAGCAGAGATCTGGGACACAGATCCCGAGGAGAAAAACTGTTTTTT	CATSRDLGHRSRGEKLFF
TRBD1	.	TRBV30	TRBJ2-5	TGTGCCTGGAGTACGACAGGGGCAGAGACCCAGTACTTC	CAWSTTGAETQYF
.	.	TRBV11-3	TRBJ2-7	TGTGCCAGCAGCTTATCATCCGAGCAGTACTTC	CASSLSSEQYF
TRBD1	once	TRBV5-4	TRBJ2-7	TGTGCCAGCAGCTGGGACAGGGGGACCTACGAGCAGTACTTC	CASSWDRGTYEQYF
TRBD2	.	TRBV28	TRBJ2-3	TGTGCCAGCAGTTTATATGCGGGAGGGCCCGATACGCAGTATTTT	CASSLYAGGPDTQYF
.	once	TRBV5-5	TRBJ1-2	TGTGCCAGCAGCTTGGCGGGGGAATGGCTGGGCTACACCTTC	CASSLAGEWLGYTF
.	.	TRBV21-1	TRBJ2-1	TGTGCCAGCAGCAAAGCCGTCGGCAGCCCCTCCTACAATGAGCAGTTCTTC	CASSKAVGSPSYNEQFF
.	.	TRBV11-3	TRBJ2-1	TGTGCCAGCAGCACGGGGATAGAGCAGTTCTTC	CASSTGIEQFF
TRBD1	.	TRBV5-1	TRBJ2-3	TGCGCCAGCAGCCCGGAGGGGACAGGGGGCTTCAGCACAGATACGCAGTATTTT	CASSPEGTGGFSTDTQYF
.	.	TRBV7-9	TRBJ2-3	TGTGCCAGCAGCTCTTACCCCACAGATACGCAGTATTTT	CASSSYPTDTQYF
.	.	TRBV5-1	TRBJ1-1	TGCGCCAGCAGCCGGGTGGGTATGAACACTGAAGCTTTCTTT	CASSRVGMNTEAFF
TRBD1	.	TRBV19	TRBJ2-5	TGTGCCAGTACCGACAGGGGTGGACAAGAGACCCAGTACTTC	CASTDRGGQETQYF
TRBD2	.	TRBV4-3	TRBJ2-3	TGCGCCAGCAGCCAGGCCCTTGTGCCGGGACTAGCGGGAGGTGGGGCGCAGTATTTT	CASSQALVPGLAGGGAQYF
TRBD1	.	TRBV11-2	TRBJ1-1	TGTGCCAGCAGCTTAGAAGGTCGTGGGCAGGGGGCTGTCTACACTGAAGCTTTCTTT	CASSLEGRGQGAVYTEAFF
.	.	TRBV2	TRBJ2-2	TGTGCCAGCAGCACGATTCCCACCGGGGAGCTGTTTTTT	CASSTIPTGELFF
.	.	TRBV6-5	TRBJ1-1	TGTGCCAGCAGGTTCCGGGAGCAGGGATGGACTGAAGCTTTCTTT	CASRFREQGWTEAFF
TRBD1	.	TRBV5-1	TRBJ1-2	TGCGCCAGCAGCTCGGGACAGGGGATCTATGGCTACACCTTC	CASSSGQGIYGYTF
.	.	TRBV29-1	TRBJ1-2	TGCAGCGTTGAAGTCGCAGGGGAATCCTATGGCTACACCTTC	CSVEVAGESYGYTF
.	.	TRBV7-9	TRBJ1-1	TGTGCCAGCAGCCGTCAGCGGGGACTTAACACTGAAGCTTTCTTT	CASSRQRGLNTEAFF
TRBD2	.	TRBV5-8	TRBJ2-3	TGTGCCAGCAGCCAGCGGGGGGGCCCACGGGAGCAGTATTTT	CASSQRGGPREQYF
.	.	TRBV19	TRBJ1-1	TGTGCCAGTAGTATAGGCCCGCGGGGGAACACTGAAGCTTTCTTT	CASSIGPRGNTEAFF
TRBD1	.	TRBV2	TRBJ1-2	TGTGCCAGTGCTCGGACAGGGGCACTTACTAACTATGGCTACACCTTC	CASARTGALTNYGYTF
.	.	TRBV5-6	TRBJ1-1	TGTGCCAGCAGCTTGTTGGCTTGGGGTCCCGGGGTTGACGGGACTGAAGCTTTCTTT	CASSLLAWGPGVDGTEAFF
.	.	TRBV5-5	TRBJ1-1	TGTGCCAGCAGCTTACAGGTGGAAGGGGATGTTTTCTTT	CASSLQVEGDVFF
.	once	TRBV25-1	TRBJ2-2	TGTGCCAGTGCAGGGGGAGGGGGCGGGGAGCTGTTTTTT	CASAGGGGGELFF
.	few	TRBV7-9	TRBJ1-1	TGTGCCAGCAGTTTGGTTCAGGGTTACACTGAAGCTTTCTTT	CASSLVQGYTEAFF
.	.	TRBV7-6	TRBJ2-6	TGTGCCAGCAGCCCCACCGACCTCATCTCTGGGGCCAACGTCCTGACTTTC	CASSPTDLISGANVLTF
TRBD1	few	TRBV2	TRBJ1-5	TGTGCCAGCAGTGCGACCCGGACAGGGGCTCAGCCCCAGCATTTT	CASSATRTGAQPQHF
TRBD2	.	TRBV29-1	TRBJ2-1	TGCAGCGCAGGGACTAGCGGGAGTAATCCCTACAATGAGCAGTTCTTC	CSAGTSGSNPYNEQFF
TRBD2	.	TRBV7-3	TRBJ2-1	TGTGCCAGCAGCCTACATAGACTAGCGGGAGGGCACAATGAGCAGTTCTTC	CASSLHRLAGGHNEQFF
TRBD2	.	TRBV19	TRBJ2-3	TGTGCCAGTAGTCTCGGGAGGTCTAGCACAGATACGCAGTATTTT	CASSLGRSSTDTQYF
.	.	TRBV9	TRBJ2-5	TGTGCCAGCACCCGCGGGGTCCGGGGGGCCCAAGAGACCCAGTACTTC	CASTRGVRGAQETQYF
TRBD1	.	TRBV27	TRBJ1-2	TGTGCCAGCAGTAACCCCAGGACAGGGGGTGTTTATGGCTACACCTTC	CASSNPRTGGVYGYTF
TRBD2	.	TRBV5-1	TRBJ2-7	TGCGCCAGCAGCTCGGCCGGGACTAGCGGGTCCTACGAGCAGTACTTC	CASSSAGTSGSYEQYF
TRBD1	.	TRBV4-1	TRBJ1-5	TGCGCCAGCAGCACGCGGACAGGGAACCAGCCCCAGCATTTT	CASSTRTGNQPQHF
.	.	TRBV30	TRBJ2-7	TGTGCCTGGAGTGTCGTAGCGTCCTCCTACGAGCAGTACTTC	CAWSVVASSYEQYF
.	once	TRBV18	TRBJ2-1	TGTGCCAGCTCACCACAGGTACAGGGTGGGGTCAATGAGCAGTTCTTC	CASSPQVQGGVNEQFF
.	few	TRBV5-1	TRBJ1-2	TGCGCCAGCAGCTTGGCCTATGTGGCTAACTATGGCTACACCTTC	CASSLAYVANYGYTF
TRBD1	.	TRBV29-1	TRBJ2-7	TGCAGCGTTGAAGTGGGACAGGGGGCGGGGGAGCAGTACTTC	CSVEVGQGAGEQYF
TRBD2	.	TRBV5-6	TRBJ2-2	TGTGCCAGCAGCGGGATCGGGACTAGCGGGAGGGTTACCGGGGAGCTGTTTTTT	CASSGIGTSGRVTGELFF
TRBD2	.	TRBV19	TRBJ2-1	TGTGCCAGTAGTATGTTTTGGAGCGGGAGTTTTAACAATGAGCAGTTCTTC	CASSMFWSGSFNNEQFF
.	.	TRBV25-1	TRBJ1-6	TGTGCCAGCAGTGAATATCCGGGAACACCCCTCCACTTT	CASSEYPGTPLHF
.	.	TRBV27	TRBJ1-4	TGTGCCAGCAGTCTACTAACTCTCAAGCCACCAAAACTGTTTTTT	CASSLLTLKPPKLFF
.	.	TRBV18	TRBJ1-1	TGTGCCAGCTCACCCACAGGGCGGACTGAAGCTTTCTTT	CASSPTGRTEAFF
.	.	TRBV6-5	TRBJ2-7	TGTGCCAGCAAGAGAGGAGCCGCCTACGAGCAGTACTTC	CASKRGAAYEQYF
.	.	TRBV9	TRBJ1-1	TGTGCCAGCAGCGTAGAGGATGTAGGGGCTGAAGCTTTCTTT	CASSVEDVGAEAFF
.	.	TRBV7-2	TRBJ2-3	TGTGCCAGCAGCCCCCTGGGGGCAGATACGCAGTATTTT	CASSPLGADTQYF
TRBD1	.	TRBV15	TRBJ1-2	TGTGCCACCAGCCCGCATCCGGACAGGGAAGATGGCTACACCTTC	CATSPHPDREDGYTF
TRBD2	.	TRBV5-4	TRBJ2-5	TGTGCCAGCAGCTTGGCTAGCGGGAAAGAGACCCAGTACTTC	CASSLASGKETQYF